This T cell receptor beta chain was observed in a study of regulatory T cells in long-lasting Graves disease. Through Arm-PCR of CDR3 regions and iRepertoire HTBI primers, TCR beta libraries were built. Each CDR3 protein is one row after TCRdb ran MiXCR on the multiplex PCR reads. Found here are roughly 360,000 distinct CDR3 sequences, roughly 12% of them singletons; the top ten hold over 15%. The time point here: newly diagnosed GD, antithyroid drugs for less than 3 months. Making the TCR library involved RNA that had been extracted from PBMCs. This clonotype was seen ten or more times. The CDR3 has 13 residues. V was clipped by 6 bases and J by 5 bases, with 11 bases between them. Germline loops: CDR1 MNHEY, CDR2 SVGEGT. This same sample was also part of a study on T cells in Graves' hyperthyroidism and ophthalmopathy.

The sequence came from a woman aged 18-29 years with Graves disease. The material sequenced was peripheral blood mononuclear cells (PBMCs), taken at new diagnosis, from a patient treated with antithyroid drugs. The rearrangement uses TRBV6-2 or TRBV6-3 and TRBJ2-1, with D hard to call. Written as DNA, the CDR3 is TGTGCCAGCAGGTCCAAGAGCCACAATGAGCAGTTCTTC. Protein: CASRSKSHNEQFF.